This T cell receptor (beta chain) comes out of a study of neoadjuvant anti-PD-1 for oral cavity cancer. Study-level information: Around day 43, patients without progression received a fourth nivolumab dose before surgery. Study-wide findings and caveats: With a few patients per group, TCR findings need larger cohorts. After neoadjuvant nivolumab, PBMC T cell clonality was significantly higher in non-responders than responders.

With regard to this clone: Antigen: not known.

Germline V gene sequence: CDR1 SGHNT, CDR2 YYREEE (reference sequence). V was pared by 4 bases and J by 5 bases, with 7 bases of the junction left unmatched. The CDR3 has 15 amino acids. Time point here: after neoadjuvant nivolumab, at surgical resection. These newly diagnosed stage II-IVA oral cavity squamous cell carcinoma patients had no prior systemic or radiation treatment. Only in-frame clones appear in the TCRdb table, and some are missing; sequencing was by immunoSEQ multiplex PCR. This sample has about 12,000 clones, with over 55% found just once. This material consisted of PBMCs, taken after nivolumab (anti-PD-1) treatment. This chain connects TRBV5-4 to TRBJ2-7; 12 nucleotides agree with TRBD1. This receptor was identified in a person aged 40 to 85 with oral cavity squamous cell carcinoma. This CDR3 is CASSQPGQGADEQYF. CDR3 nucleotide sequence: TGTGCCAGCAGCCAACCGGGACAGGGGGCGGACGAGCAGTACTTC.